A single sample is the source of the 20 T cell receptor beta chains below, sequenced in a study of T-cell memory formation after mild COVID-19. Each CDR3 protein is one row after TCRdb ran MiXCR on the 5' RACE reads. The sample lists 400,000 to 500,000 distinct CDR3 sequences, 15% to 25% seen once, with around 8% in the top ten. Specimen: PBMCs or a T cell subset sorted from them (not recorded which). These receptor sequences come from an adult woman who had mild COVID-19 (a few samples of this study predate the infection). Cell type and time point are not known.

J is TRBJ1-2 and V is TRBV7-9, with unresolved D. This CDR3 contains 11 residues. The germline V gene has CDR1 SEHNR and CDR2 FQNEAQ (reference sequence). V was pared by 4 bases and J by 8 bases, with 8 bases between. The CDR3 loop reads CASSYPEGYTF. CDR3 DNA: TGTGCCAGCAGCTACCCGGAGGGCTACACCTTC.

This clonotype appeared a few times. This chain connects TRBV9 to TRBJ1-6; no clear D gene. Trimming pared 0 bases from V and 1 base from J, leaving 11 bases between. Germline CDR1 and CDR2: SGDLS and YYNGEE. The CDR3 covers 17 residues. The CDR3: CASSVEGGSSYNSPLHF. The CDR3 nucleotides are TGTGCCAGCAGCGTAGAGGGTGGGAGTTCCTATAATTCACCCCTCCACTTT.

CDR3 sequence: CASSLSQGRYTF. In DNA, the CDR3 is TGTGCCAGCAGTTTGAGTCAGGGTCGCTACACCTTC. This chain connects TRBV12-3 or TRBV12-4 to TRBJ1-2; D may be TRBD1 (5 bases). V was trimmed by 3 bases and J by 9 bases, leaving 11 bases between them. The CDR3 is 12 amino acids.

This clonotype has a count of ten or more. DNA of the CDR3: TGTGCCAGCAGCGAGGGTGGCACGAACACTGAAGCTTTCTTT. It is translated as CASSEGGTNTEAFF. The V and J genes are TRBV7-3 and TRBJ1-1; no reliable D call. The CDR3 totals 14 residues. V gave up 5 bases and J gave up 1 base, with 11 bases separating them. Germline CDR1 and CDR2: SGHTA and FQGTGA.

Only one count was recorded for this clonotype. This sequence joins TRBV7-2 and TRBJ2-3; 7 bases are a match to TRBD1. The germline V gene encodes CDR1 SGHTA and CDR2 FQGNSA. The CDR3 covers 15 residues. Trimming at V came to 4 bases and at J to 2 bases, leaving 6 bases not matched to a gene. CDR3 protein: CASSSGQILTDTQYF. For the CDR3, the DNA is TGTGCCAGCAGCTCGGGACAGATCCTCACAGATACGCAGTATTTT.

Only a few counts were recorded for this clonotype. The J gene is TRBJ1-5, the V gene TRBV12-3 or TRBV12-4; possibly TRBD1 for D (6 bases). This CDR3 is 14 amino acids long. V dropped 4 bases and J dropped 9 bases, with 16 bases sitting between them. The CDR3 loop reads CASSSRGGGWPQHF. CDR3 nucleotides: TGTGCCAGCAGTTCGAGGGGGGGAGGTTGGCCCCAGCATTTT.

V usage is TRBV7-8 and J usage is TRBJ2-2; D perhaps matches TRBD2 (5 bases). Trimming removed 8 bases from V and 0 bases from J, with 10 bases in between. This CDR3 has 14 amino acids. CDR1 is SGHVS, CDR2 FQNEAQ, per germline. The CDR3: CASVADSNTGELFF. The CDR3 DNA follows: TGTGCCAGCGTGGCGGACTCGAACACCGGGGAGCTGTTTTTT.

V is TRBV24-1 and J is TRBJ2-1; D gene uncertain. This CDR3 contains 12 residues. The V and J ends lost 1 base and 8 bases respectively, with 5 bases between them. Germline CDR1 KGHDR, CDR2 SFDVKD. The CDR3 sequence is CATSDLGYEQFF. The CDR3 bases are TGTGCCACCAGTGATTTAGGCTATGAGCAGTTCTTC.

In its sample, this clonotype was seen a few times. This rearrangement joins TRBV4-2 to TRBJ2-7; D unclear. Germline CDR1 and CDR2: LGHNA and YNFKEQ. Deletions cut 3 bases from V and 4 bases from J, with 7 bases between. The CDR3 contains 12 residues. The CDR3 reads CASSHDRYEQYF. DNA for the CDR3: TGTGCCAGCAGCCACGATAGGTACGAGCAGTACTTC.

V and J are TRBV24-1 and TRBJ2-5; D gene unclear. The germline V gene encodes CDR1 KGHDR and CDR2 SFDVKD. V was trimmed by 1 base and J by 2 bases, leaving 10 bases between them. The CDR3 has 15 amino acids. CDR3 in amino acids: CATSDFSAGQETQYF. Written as DNA, the CDR3 is TGTGCCACCAGTGATTTTTCTGCAGGACAAGAGACCCAGTACTTC.

The chain joins TRBV5-1 to TRBJ2-3; D is perhaps TRBD2 (6 bases). The CDR3 has 13 residues. V lost 4 bases and J lost 10, with 16 bases in between. Looked up from germline, CDR1 is SGHRS and CDR2 is YFSETQ. The CDR3, as DNA: TGCGCCAGCAGCCTGTCCGGGGAGGATGCGCAGTATTTT. It codes for CASSLSGEDAQYF. The variable domain in full, completed from reference TRBV5-1 and TRBJ2-3, reads KAGVTQTPRYLIKTRGQQVTLSCSPISGHRSVSWYQQTPGQGLQFLFEYFSETQRNKGNFPGRFSGRQFSNSRSEMNVSTLELGDSALYLCASSLSGEDAQYFGPGTRLTVL.

This clonotype was observed a handful of times. The V call is TRBV10-3, the J call TRBJ2-5; possibly TRBD1 or TRBD2 for D (5 bases each). CDR3 length: 15 amino acids. V was cut by 0 bases and J by 6 bases, with 14 bases left in between. Germline CDR1 and CDR2: ENHRY and SYGVKD. The CDR3 bases are TGTGCCATCAGTGAGTCGGGACCAGCCGTAAAGACCCAGTACTTC. It codes for CAISESGPAVKTQYF.

The CDR3 DNA sequence: TGTGCCAGCAGCTCTGTCCGGGACAGTCTATTCTGGGCCCAGCATTTT. Translation gives CASSSVRDSLFWAQHF. The chain couples TRBV27 to TRBJ1-5, with 7 bases aligning to TRBD1. CDR3 size: 16 residues. From germline, CDR1 is MNHEY and CDR2 SMNVEV (reference sequence). Germline trimming cut 6 bases from V and 11 bases from J; bases unmatched to any gene: 19.

The CDR3 here is CSVVPPRAQEQYF. For the CDR3, the DNA is TGCAGCGTTGTCCCCCCCCGGGCTCAGGAGCAGTACTTC. The chain uses TRBV29-1 and TRBJ2-7; no definite D call. Germline V gene lookup returns CDR1 SQVTM and CDR2 ANQGSEA. This CDR3 has 13 residues. The V end lost 4 bases, the J end lost 7 bases, and 17 bases lay between the germline ends.

V usage is TRBV4-3 and J usage is TRBJ2-3, with 11 bases fitting TRBD2. The trim removed 3 bases at V and 5 bases at J, leaving 4 bases unmatched. This CDR3 region has 15 residues. The V gene's germline CDR1 is LGHNA and CDR2 YSLEER. This chain's CDR3 is CASSQLTSGVDTQYF. The CDR3 region has the DNA TGCGCCAGCAGCCAGTTGACTAGCGGGGTAGATACGCAGTATTTT.

This clonotype was observed a few times. The rearrangement uses TRBV3-1 and TRBJ1-1, with no clear D. Germline V gene lookup returns CDR1 LGHDT and CDR2 YNNKEL (reference sequence). The ends were cut back, 1 base at V and 5 bases at J, with 14 bases in the middle. The CDR3 loop spans 15 amino acids. As DNA, the CDR3 is TGTGCCAGCAGCCAAGCCCCAGTGAGAAATACTGAAGCTTTCTTT. Amino acids: CASSQAPVRNTEAFF.

The CDR3 spells CASSESEVRHTEAFF. Here the CDR3 DNA reads TGTGCCAGCAGTGAATCGGAGGTTAGGCACACTGAAGCTTTCTTT. The chain carries TRBV25-1 and TRBJ1-1, with D unclear. Germline CDR1 and CDR2: MGHDK and SYGVNS. V lost 1 base, J lost 3 bases, and 12 bases lay in between. The CDR3 loop spans 15 amino acids.

This sequence joins TRBV19 and TRBJ1-3, with 8 bases that match TRBD1. The CDR3 has 16 residues. Germline V gene sequence: CDR1 LNHDA, CDR2 SQIVND (reference sequence). Trimming at V came to 4 bases and at J to 0 bases, leaving 5 bases not matched to a gene. The CDR3 here is CASSSWTGSSGNTIYF. The CDR3 DNA is TGTGCCAGTAGTAGCTGGACAGGGAGCTCTGGAAACACCATATATTTT.

There are a few counts of this clonotype. This chain uses TRBV20-1 with TRBJ2-7; unclear D gene. The germline V gene encodes CDR1 DFQATT and CDR2 SNEGSKA (reference sequence). Between the trimmed V and J ends, which lost 6 bases and 3 bases, there was a span of 6 bases. The CDR3 has 10 amino acids. The CDR3 protein is CSARNYEQYF. The CDR3 DNA reads as TGCAGTGCCCGCAACTACGAGCAGTACTTC.

Comments on this clonotype: This could be a read error, since a much larger clone is one nucleotide away. The rearrangement joins TRBV12-3 or TRBV12-4 to TRBJ2-4; no definite D call. This CDR3 has 14 amino acids. The CDR3 is CTSSTSGRQNIQYF. In DNA, the CDR3 is TGTACCAGCAGTACCTCGGGTCGACAAAACATTCAGTACTTC.